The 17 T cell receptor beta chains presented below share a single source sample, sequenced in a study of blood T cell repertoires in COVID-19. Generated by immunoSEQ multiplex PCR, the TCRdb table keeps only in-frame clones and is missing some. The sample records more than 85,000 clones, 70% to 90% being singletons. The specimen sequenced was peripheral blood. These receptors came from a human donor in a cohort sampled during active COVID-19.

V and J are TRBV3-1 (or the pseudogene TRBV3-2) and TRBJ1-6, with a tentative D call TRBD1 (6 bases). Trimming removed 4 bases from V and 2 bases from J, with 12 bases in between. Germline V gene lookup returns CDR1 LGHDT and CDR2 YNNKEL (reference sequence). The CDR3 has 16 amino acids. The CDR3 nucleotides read TGTGCCAGCAGCCTACAACAGGGCACCTATAATTCACCCCTCCACTTT. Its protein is CASSLQQGTYNSPLHF.

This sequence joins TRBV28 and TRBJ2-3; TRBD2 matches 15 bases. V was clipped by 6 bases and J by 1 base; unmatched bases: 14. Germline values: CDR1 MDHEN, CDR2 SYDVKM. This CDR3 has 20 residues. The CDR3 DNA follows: TGTGCCAGCAGACCCCTGGGACTAGCGGGAGGCCGCCCGGGCACAGATACGCAGTATTTT. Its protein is CASRPLGLAGGRPGTDTQYF.

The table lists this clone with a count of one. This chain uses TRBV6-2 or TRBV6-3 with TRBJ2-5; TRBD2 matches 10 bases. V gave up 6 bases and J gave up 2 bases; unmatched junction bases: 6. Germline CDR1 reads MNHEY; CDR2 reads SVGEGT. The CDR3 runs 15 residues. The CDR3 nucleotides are TGTGCCAGCAGCCCTGGACTAGCGGCACAAGAGACCCAGTACTTC. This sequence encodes CASSPGLAAQETQYF.

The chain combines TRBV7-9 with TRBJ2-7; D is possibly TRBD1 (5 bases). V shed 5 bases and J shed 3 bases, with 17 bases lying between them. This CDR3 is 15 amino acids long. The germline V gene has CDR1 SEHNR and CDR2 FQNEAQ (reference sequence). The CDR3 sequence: CASSPRRAGFYEQYF. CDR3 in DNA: TGTGCCAGCAGCCCCCGACGGGCAGGGTTCTACGAGCAGTACTTC.

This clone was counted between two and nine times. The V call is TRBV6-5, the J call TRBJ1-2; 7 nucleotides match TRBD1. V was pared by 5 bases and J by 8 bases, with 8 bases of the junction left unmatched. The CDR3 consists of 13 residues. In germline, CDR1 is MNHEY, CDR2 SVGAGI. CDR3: CASSNTGARGYTF. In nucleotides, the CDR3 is TGTGCCAGCAGTAACACAGGGGCCCGGGGCTACACCTTC.

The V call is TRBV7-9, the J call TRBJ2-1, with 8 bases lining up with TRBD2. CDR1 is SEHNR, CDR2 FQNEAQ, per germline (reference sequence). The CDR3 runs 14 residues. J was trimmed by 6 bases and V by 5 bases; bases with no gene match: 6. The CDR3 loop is CASSGREGRNEQFF. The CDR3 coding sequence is TGTGCCAGCAGCGGACGGGAGGGCCGCAATGAGCAGTTCTTC.

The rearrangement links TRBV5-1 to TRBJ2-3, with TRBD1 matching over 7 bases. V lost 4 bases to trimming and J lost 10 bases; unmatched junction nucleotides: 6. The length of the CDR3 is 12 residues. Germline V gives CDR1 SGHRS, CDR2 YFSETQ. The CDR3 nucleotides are TGCGCCAGCAGCGGGACAGAGGGGTCGCAGTATTTT. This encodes CASSGTEGSQYF.

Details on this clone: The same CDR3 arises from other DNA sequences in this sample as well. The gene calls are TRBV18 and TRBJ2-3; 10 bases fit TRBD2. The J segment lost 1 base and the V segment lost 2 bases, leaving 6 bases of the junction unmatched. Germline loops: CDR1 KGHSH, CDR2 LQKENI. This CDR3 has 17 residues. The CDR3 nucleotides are TGTGCCAGCTCACCAGCGGGGCTAGCGGGGGGCACAGATACGCAGTATTTT. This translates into CASSPAGLAGGTDTQYF.

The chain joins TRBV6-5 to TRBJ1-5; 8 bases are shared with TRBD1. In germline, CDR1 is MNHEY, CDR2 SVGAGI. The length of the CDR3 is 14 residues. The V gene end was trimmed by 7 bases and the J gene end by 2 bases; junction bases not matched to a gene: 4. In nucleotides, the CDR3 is TGTGCCAGCAATCCGGGACAGGGCAATCAGCCCCAGCATTTT. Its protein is CASNPGQGNQPQHF.

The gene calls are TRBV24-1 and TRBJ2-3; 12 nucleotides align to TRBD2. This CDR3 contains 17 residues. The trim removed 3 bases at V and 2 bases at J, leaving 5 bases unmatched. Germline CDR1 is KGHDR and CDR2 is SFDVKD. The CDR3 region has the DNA TGTGCCACCAGTGATCGAACTAGCGGGGGGATCACAGATACGCAGTATTTT. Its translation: CATSDRTSGGITDTQYF.

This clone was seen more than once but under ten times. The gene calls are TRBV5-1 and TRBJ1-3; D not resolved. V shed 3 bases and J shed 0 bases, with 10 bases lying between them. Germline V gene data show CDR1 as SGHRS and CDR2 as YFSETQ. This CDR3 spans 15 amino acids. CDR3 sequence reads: CASSSAPGSGNTIYF. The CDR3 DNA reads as TGCGCCAGCAGCTCTGCCCCAGGCTCTGGAAACACCATATATTTT.

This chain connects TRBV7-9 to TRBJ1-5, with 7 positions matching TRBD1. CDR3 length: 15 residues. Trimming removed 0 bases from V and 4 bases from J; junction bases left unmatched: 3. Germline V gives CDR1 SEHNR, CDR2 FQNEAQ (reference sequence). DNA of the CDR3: TGTGCCAGCAGCTTAGCGGCAGGGGGGAATCAGCCCCAGCATTTT. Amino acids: CASSLAAGGNQPQHF.

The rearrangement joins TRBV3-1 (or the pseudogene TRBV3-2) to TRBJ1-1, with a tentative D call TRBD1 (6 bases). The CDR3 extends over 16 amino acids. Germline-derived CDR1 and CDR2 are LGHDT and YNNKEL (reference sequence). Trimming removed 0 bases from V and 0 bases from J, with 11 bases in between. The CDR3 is CASSQDRTVMNTEAFF. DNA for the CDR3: TGTGCCAGCAGCCAAGATCGGACAGTCATGAACACTGAAGCTTTCTTT.

The CDR3 reads CASSLGGGIYNEQFF. The CDR3, as DNA: TGTGCCAGCAGCTTAGGAGGCGGAATCTACAATGAGCAGTTCTTC. This chain joins TRBV11-3 and TRBJ2-1; D uncertain. The CDR3 contains 15 residues. Germline values: CDR1 SGHNT, CDR2 YENEEA. V gave up 1 base and J gave up 3 bases, with 10 bases separating them.

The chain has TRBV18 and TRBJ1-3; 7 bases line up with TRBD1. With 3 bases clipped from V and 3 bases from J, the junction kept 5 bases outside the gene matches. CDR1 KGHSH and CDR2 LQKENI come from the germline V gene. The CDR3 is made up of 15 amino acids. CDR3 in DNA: TGTGCCAGCTCACCGGTGACAGGGTATGGAAACACCATATATTTT. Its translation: CASSPVTGYGNTIYF.

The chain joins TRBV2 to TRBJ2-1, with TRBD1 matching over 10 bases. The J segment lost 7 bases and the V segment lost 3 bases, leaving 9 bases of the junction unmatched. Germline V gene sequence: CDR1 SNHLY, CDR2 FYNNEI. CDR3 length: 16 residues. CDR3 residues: CASSDPLRDRGNEQFF. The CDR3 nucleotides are TGTGCCAGCAGTGATCCCCTGAGGGACAGGGGTAATGAGCAGTTCTTC.

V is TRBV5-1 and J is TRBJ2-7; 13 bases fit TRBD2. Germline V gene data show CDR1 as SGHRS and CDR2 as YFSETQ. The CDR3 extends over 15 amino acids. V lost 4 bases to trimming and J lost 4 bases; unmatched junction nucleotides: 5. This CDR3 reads CASSTGTSGAYEQYF. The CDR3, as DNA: TGCGCCAGCAGCACAGGGACTAGCGGGGCGTACGAGCAGTACTTC.